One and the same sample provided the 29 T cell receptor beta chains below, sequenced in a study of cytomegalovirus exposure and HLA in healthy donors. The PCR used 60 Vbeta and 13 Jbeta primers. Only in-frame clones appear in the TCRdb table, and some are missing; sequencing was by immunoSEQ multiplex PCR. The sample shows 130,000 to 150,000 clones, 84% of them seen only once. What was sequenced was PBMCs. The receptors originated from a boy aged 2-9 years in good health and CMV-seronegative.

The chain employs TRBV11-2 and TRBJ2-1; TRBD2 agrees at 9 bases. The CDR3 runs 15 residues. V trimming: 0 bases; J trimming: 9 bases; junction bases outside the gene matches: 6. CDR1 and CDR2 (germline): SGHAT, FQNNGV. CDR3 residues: CASSLERGGFGEQFF. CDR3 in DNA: TGTGCCAGCAGCTTAGAGCGGGGGGGCTTTGGTGAGCAGTTCTTC.

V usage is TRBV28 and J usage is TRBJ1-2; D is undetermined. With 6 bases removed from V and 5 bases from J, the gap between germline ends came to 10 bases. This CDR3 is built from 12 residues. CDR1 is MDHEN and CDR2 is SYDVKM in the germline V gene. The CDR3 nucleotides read TGTGCCAGCAGGGAGGAAATATATGGCTACACCTTC. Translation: CASREEIYGYTF.

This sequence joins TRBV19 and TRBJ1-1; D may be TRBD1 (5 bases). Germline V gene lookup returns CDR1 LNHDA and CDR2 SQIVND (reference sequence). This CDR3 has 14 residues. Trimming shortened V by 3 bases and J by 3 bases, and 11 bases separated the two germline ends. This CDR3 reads CASSITGVDTEAFF. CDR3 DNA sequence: TGTGCCAGTAGTATTACGGGGGTAGACACTGAAGCTTTCTTT.

The CDR3 nucleotides are TGCAGCGTTTTAGTTCAGGGACAGCGACGCTCTGGGGCCAACGTCCTGACTTTC. It translates to CSVLVQGQRRSGANVLTF. The chain couples TRBV29-1 to TRBJ2-6, with 7 bases matching TRBD1. V shed 5 bases, J shed 0 bases, and the junction held 13 bases outside the gene matches. Germline CDR1 is SQVTM and CDR2 is ANQGSEA. The CDR3 is made up of 18 amino acids.

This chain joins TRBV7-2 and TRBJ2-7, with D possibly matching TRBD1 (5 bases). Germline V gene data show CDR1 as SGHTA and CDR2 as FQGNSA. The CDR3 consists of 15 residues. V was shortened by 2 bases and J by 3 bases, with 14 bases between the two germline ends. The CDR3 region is CASSLSGQGIYEQYF. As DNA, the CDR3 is TGTGCCAGCAGCTTAAGTGGGCAGGGTATCTACGAGCAGTACTTC.

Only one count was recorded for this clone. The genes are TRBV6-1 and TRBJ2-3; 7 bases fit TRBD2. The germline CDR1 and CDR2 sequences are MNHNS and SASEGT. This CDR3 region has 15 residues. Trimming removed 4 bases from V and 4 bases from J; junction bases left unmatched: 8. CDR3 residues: CASSARGEPPDTQYF. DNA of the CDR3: TGTGCCAGCAGTGCTCGGGGGGAACCTCCAGATACGCAGTATTTT.

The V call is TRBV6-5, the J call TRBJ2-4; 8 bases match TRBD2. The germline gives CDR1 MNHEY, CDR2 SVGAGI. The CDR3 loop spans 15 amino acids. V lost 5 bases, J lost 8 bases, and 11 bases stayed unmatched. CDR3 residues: CASSVGRDGGDIQYF. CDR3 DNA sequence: TGTGCCAGCAGTGTAGGGAGGGACGGGGGGGACATTCAGTACTTC.

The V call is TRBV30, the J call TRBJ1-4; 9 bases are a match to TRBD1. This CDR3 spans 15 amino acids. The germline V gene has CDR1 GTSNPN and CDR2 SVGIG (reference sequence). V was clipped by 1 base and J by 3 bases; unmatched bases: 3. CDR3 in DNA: TGTGCCTGGAGTGGGGGACAGGGACCTAATGAAAAACTGTTTTTT. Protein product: CAWSGGQGPNEKLFF.

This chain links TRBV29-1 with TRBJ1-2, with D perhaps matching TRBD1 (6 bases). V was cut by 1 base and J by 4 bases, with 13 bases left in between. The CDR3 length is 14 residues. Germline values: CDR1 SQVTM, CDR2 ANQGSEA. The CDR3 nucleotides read TGCAGCGTTGAAGGGGGACAATCCCCCTATGGCTACACCTTC. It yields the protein CSVEGGQSPYGYTF.

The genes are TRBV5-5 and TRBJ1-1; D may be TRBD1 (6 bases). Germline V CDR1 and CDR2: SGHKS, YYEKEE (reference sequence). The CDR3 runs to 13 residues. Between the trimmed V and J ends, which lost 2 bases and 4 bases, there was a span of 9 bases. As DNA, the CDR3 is TGTGCCAGCAGCTTATCAGGGGTCACTGAAGCTTTCTTT. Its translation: CASSLSGVTEAFF.

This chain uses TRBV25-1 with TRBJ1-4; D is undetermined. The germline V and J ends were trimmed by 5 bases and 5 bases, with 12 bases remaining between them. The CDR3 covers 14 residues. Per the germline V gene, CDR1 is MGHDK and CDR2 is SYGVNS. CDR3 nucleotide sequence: TGTGCCAGCAGTATGGTCGGGATGAATGAAAAACTGTTTTTT. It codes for CASSMVGMNEKLFF.

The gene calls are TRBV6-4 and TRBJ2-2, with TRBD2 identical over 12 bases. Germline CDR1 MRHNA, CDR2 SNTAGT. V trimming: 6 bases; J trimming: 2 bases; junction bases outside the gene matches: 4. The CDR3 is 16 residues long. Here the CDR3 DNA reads TGTGCCAGCAGCCGACTAGCGGGGGACAACACCGGGGAGCTGTTTTTT. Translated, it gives CASSRLAGDNTGELFF.

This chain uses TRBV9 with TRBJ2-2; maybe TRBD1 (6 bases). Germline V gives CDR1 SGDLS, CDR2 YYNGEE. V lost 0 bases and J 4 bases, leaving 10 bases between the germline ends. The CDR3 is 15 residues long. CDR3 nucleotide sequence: TGTGCCAGCAGCGTAGAACAGGGTGGCACCGGGGAGCTGTTTTTT. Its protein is CASSVEQGGTGELFF.

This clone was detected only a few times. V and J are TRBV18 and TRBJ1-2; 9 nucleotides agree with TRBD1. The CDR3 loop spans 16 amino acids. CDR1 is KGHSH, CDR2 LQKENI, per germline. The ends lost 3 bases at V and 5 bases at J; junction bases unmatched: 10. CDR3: CASSPVRQGEIYGYTF. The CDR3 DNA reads TGTGCCAGCTCACCGGTTCGACAGGGGGAAATATATGGCTACACCTTC.

The CDR3 sequence is CASSQDGHYEQYF. The CDR3 DNA sequence: TGCGCCAGCAGCCAAGATGGGCACTACGAGCAGTACTTC. The chain employs TRBV4-3 and TRBJ2-7; D gene ambiguous. The germline V gene encodes CDR1 LGHNA and CDR2 YSLEER. The V gene lost 0 bases and the J gene lost 3 bases, with 6 bases spanning the gap. The CDR3 loop spans 13 amino acids.

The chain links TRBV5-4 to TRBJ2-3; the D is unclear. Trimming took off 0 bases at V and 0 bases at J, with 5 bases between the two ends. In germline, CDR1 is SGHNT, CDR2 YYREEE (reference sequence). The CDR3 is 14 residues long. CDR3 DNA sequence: TGTGCCAGCAGCTTGGGAGATAGCACAGATACGCAGTATTTT. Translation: CASSLGDSTDTQYF.

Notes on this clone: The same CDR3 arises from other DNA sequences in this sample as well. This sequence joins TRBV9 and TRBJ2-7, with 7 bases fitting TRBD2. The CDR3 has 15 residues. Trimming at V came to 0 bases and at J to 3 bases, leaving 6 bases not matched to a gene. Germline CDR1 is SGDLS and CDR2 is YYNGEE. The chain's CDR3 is CASSVGVAGGYEQYF. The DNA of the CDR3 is TGTGCCAGCAGCGTAGGGGTAGCGGGTGGCTACGAGCAGTACTTC.

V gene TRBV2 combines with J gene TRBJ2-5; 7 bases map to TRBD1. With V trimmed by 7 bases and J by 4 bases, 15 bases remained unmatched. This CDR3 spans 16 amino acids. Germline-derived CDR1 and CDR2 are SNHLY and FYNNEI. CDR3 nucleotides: TGTGCCAGCATCCCCGCCCGACAGGGTGATACAGAGACCCAGTACTTC. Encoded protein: CASIPARQGDTETQYF.

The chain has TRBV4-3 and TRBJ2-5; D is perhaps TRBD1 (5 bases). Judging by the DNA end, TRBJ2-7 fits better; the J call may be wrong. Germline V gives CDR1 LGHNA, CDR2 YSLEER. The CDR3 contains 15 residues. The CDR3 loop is CASSPAPDSSYEQYF. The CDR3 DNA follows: TGCGCCAGCAGCCCTGCACCCGACAGCTCCTACGAGCAGTACTTC.

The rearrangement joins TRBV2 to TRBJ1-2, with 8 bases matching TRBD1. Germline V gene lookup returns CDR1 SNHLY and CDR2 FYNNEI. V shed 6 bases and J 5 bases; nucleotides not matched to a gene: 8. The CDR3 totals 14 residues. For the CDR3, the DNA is TGTGCCAGCAGGGACAGGGACAGCCGGTATGGCTACACCTTC. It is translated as CASRDRDSRYGYTF.

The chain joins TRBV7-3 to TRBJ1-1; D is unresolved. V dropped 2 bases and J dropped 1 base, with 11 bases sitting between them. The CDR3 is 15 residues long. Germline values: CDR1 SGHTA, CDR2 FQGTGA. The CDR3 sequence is CASSLGLQQNTEAFF. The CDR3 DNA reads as TGTGCCAGCAGCTTAGGGTTACAGCAGAACACTGAAGCTTTCTTT.

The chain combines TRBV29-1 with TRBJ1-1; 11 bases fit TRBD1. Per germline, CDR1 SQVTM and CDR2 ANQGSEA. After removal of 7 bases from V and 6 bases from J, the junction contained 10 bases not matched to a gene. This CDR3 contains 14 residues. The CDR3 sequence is CSASPRTGGPEAFF. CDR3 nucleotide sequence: TGCAGCGCCTCGCCCCGGACAGGGGGCCCTGAAGCTTTCTTT.

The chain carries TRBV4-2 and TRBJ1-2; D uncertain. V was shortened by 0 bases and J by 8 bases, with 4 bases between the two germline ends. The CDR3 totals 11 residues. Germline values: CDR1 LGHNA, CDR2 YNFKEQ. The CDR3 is CASSQDSGYTF. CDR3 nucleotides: TGTGCCAGCAGCCAAGATTCGGGCTACACCTTC.

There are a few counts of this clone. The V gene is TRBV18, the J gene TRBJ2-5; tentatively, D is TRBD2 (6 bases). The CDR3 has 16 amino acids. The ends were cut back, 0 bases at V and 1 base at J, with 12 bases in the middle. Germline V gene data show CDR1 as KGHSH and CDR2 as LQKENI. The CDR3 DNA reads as TGTGCCAGCTCACCACCAATTACCGGGGGCCAAGAGACCCAGTACTTC. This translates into CASSPPITGGQETQYF.

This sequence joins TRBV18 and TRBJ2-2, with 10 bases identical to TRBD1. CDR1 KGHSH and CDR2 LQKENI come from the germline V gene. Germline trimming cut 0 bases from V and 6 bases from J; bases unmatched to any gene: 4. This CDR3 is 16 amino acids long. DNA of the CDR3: TGTGCCAGCTCACCACCCGGGACAGGGGTGGCCGGGGAGCTGTTTTTT. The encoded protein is CASSPPGTGVAGELFF.

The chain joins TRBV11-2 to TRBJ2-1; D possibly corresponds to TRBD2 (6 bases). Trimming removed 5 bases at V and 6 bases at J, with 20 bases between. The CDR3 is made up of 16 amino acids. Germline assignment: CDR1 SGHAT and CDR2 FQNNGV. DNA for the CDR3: TGTGCCAGCAGCCATTTTCCCGGGGGTAGCGGCAATGAGCAGTTCTTC. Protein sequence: CASSHFPGGSGNEQFF.

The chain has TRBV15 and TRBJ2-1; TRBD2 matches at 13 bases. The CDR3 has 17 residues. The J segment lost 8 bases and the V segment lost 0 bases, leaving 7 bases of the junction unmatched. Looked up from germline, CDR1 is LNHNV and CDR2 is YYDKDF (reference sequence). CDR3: CATSRDKLAGGQDEQFF. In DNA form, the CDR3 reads TGTGCCACCAGCAGAGATAAACTAGCGGGAGGGCAAGATGAGCAGTTCTTC.

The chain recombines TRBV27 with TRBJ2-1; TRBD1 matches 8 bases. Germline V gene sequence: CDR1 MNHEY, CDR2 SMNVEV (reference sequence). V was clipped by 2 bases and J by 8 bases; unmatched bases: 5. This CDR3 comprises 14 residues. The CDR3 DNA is TGTGCCAGCAGTTTAAGGACAGGGATCGATGAGCAGTTCTTC. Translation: CASSLRTGIDEQFF.

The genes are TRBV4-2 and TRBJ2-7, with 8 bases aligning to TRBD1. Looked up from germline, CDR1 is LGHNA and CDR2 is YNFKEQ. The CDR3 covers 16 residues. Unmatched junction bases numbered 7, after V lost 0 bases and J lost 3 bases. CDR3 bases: TGTGCCAGCAGCCAAGATCGCTGGACAGGGTTCTACGAGCAGTACTTC. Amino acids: CASSQDRWTGFYEQYF.